The T cell receptor beta chain described here comes from a study of blood T cell repertoires in COVID-19. Across the study: The United States, Italy and Spain supplied acute and convalescent COVID-19 samples. In each case, the material was cDNA or gDNA derived from T cells, B-cell-depleted T cells, or PBMCs.

J lost 6 bases, V lost 8 bases, and 21 bases had no gene match. Per the germline V gene, CDR1 is ENHRY and CDR2 is SYGVKD. The CDR3 spans 17 residues. Measured with immunoSEQ multiplex PCR; TCRdb has only the in-frame clones, and not every one. The sample contains fewer than 130,000 clones, approximately 85% of which appear only once. Sequenced: peripheral blood. The receptor comes from a woman in her fifties or sixties with acute or convalescent COVID-19. The chain carries TRBV10-3 and TRBJ1-2, with 7 bases that match TRBD1. CDR3 bases: TGTGCCATCGGTTCAGTCCGGAGCGATACAGGGGTTGATGGCTACACCTTC. Translation gives CAIGSVRSDTGVDGYTF.